This paragraph covers one TCR beta chain sequence. The sample holds many counts of this clonotype. It has no known antigen specificity. Base-call qualities are not available, and no considerably larger clone is one nucleotide away. Hyperthyroidism patients were newly diagnosed, with disease duration under 2 months, and aged 18 to 65 years. Any patient with an uncontrolled infection, another autoimmune disease, pregnancy or lactation was excluded. Clinical symptoms, serum thyroxine and TRAb, thyroid ultrasound, and orbital computed tomography formed the basis for the diagnoses. For progressor patients, blood was drawn at the first diagnosis of hyperthyroidism, before any ophthalmopathy symptoms had appeared. PBMCs were separated from roughly 10 ml of fresh peripheral blood using Ficoll-Paque density gradient centrifugation. Progressor patients were defined as those initially diagnosed with Graves' hyperthyroidism in whom ophthalmopathy developed during follow-up. Total RNA was extracted with Trizol reagent, and quality was checked on an Agilent 2100 Bioanalyzer.

These data originate in a study of T cells in Graves' hyperthyroidism and ophthalmopathy (dated by TCRdb to between 2017 and 2020). Broadly, across the study: Peripheral blood samples were taken at the time of initial diagnosis, prior to any treatment. To identify distinguishing TCR V-J signatures, a discovery cohort of around 100 patients was used, comprising some 45 with Graves' ophthalmopathy and some 60 with stable Graves' hyperthyroidism. Prospective prediction of ophthalmopathy was tested in an independent validation cohort of 18 to 20 hyperthyroidism patients and 15 to 17 patients who later progressed to ophthalmopathy. The 75 to 100 discovery patients were divided at random into training and test sets in a 7:3 ratio. In addition, the study compared T-cell repertoires in thyroid tissue and in blood from several Graves' hyperthyroidism patients. Following sampling, methimazole starting at 30 mg daily was given to hyperthyroidism patients, and high-dose intravenous methylprednisolone was given to ophthalmopathy patients. The paper describes TCR Vbeta CDR3 sequencing of around 130 peripheral blood samples, made up of 43 ophthalmopathy patients, around 78 hyperthyroidism patients and 17 progressor patients.

Paper-wide results and their limitations: No statistical method was used to fix the sample size in advance, and group allocation was not hidden from the investigators. In cross-validation, a model built on a 13 V-J signature told ophthalmopathy apart from stable hyperthyroidism with under 90% sensitivity and about 81% specificity, and in testing the same model reached 80%/75%. In validation, progression to ophthalmopathy was predicted by the model with around 70% sensitivity and 72% to 80% specificity, a median of around 5.9 months before onset. Most expanded thyroid clonotypes (frequency above 0.001) were also detected in blood, a finding suggesting that blood repertoires may reflect thyroid immune responses.

Including cysteine and phenylalanine, the CDR3 has 13 amino acids. Only the CDR3 DNA stays, 39 bases, in frame from base 1. CDR1 and CDR2 are drawn from the germline V gene: SGHTA, FQGNSA. The trim is 4 bases for V and 5 bases for J, with a gap of 8 bases between the germline ends. The TCR beta CDR3 regions were amplified from the RNA transcripts. The first round of RT-PCR for the TCR CDR3 was performed with the HTBI primer set and the Qiagen OneStep RT-PCR kit. A second multiplex PCR round built the libraries, followed by size selection and purification. Paired-end sequencing of the libraries was performed with 100 bp reads on an Illumina HiSeq2000. The original pipeline was this. SOAPnuke was used to process the raw data, with reads discarded if the reads contained adapters or uncalled bases, had a mean Phred below 15, or lacked an exact constant-primer or identifier match. COPE v1.2.5 was used to merge the high-quality paired reads, and each unique nucleotide sequence was defined as a clonotype. MiTCR v1.1 was used to align clonotypes to the IMGT TRBV, TRBD and TRBJ reference segments. The analysis was restricted to V-J combinations with a frequency above 0.0001, which together covered roughly 99% of the repertoires. The TCS score was defined as the ratio of F50 (clonal expansion) to E x V (chaos), calculated using BLOSUM62-based TCRdist between CDR3 peptides within each V-J. Welch's t-statistics and random forest reduced around 550 V-J features to 13, which were used in a naive Bayes classifier (R e1071). Using fastp trimming at Q25 and MiXCR clonotype assembly, TCRdb reanalyzed the public sequencing data and kept in-frame beta chains. Rows with a matching CDR3 protein are joined into one entry that keeps the most common DNA and genes. The V and J calls, along with clone size, are taken from TCRdb and not from the paper's own processing. This sample has some 600,000 distinct CDR3 sequences in its table, and about 14% of those were observed once. Clones ranked in the top ten supply 5% to 7% of the sample.

The chain is made from TRBV7-2 and TRBJ1-4; the D gene cannot be named for sure. The sequenced material came from blood. This receptor was obtained from a woman between 25 and 40 years old with Graves' hyperthyroidism that later progressed to Graves' ophthalmopathy. The DNA is as follows: TGTGCCAGCAGCTCCGACGGAAATGAAAAACTGTTTTTT. Its translation reads: CASSSDGNEKLFF. Outside the CDR3, residues come from the reference TRBV7-2 and TRBJ1-4 proteins, so the full variable domain is: GAGVSQSPSNKVTEKGKDVELRCDPISGHTALYWYRQSLGQGLEFLIYFQGNSAPDKSGLPSDRFSAERTGGSVSTLTIQRTQQEDSAVYLCASSSDGNEKLFFGSGTQLSVL.